This T cell receptor beta chain was identified in a study of blood T cell repertoires in COVID-19. Germline CDR1 is SGHRS and CDR2 is YFSETQ. Between the trimmed V and J ends, which lost 0 bases and 4 bases, there was a span of 13 bases. The CDR3 totals 15 residues. Source study methods: Amplification from reference gene primers served as the basis for estimated nucleated cell counts. Sequenced by immunoSEQ multiplex PCR; TCRdb stores in-frame clones only, minus some. V, J and clone size derive from that table, while D and trimming were established from the DNA sequence. The top ten hold approximately 12% of the sample, which has roughly 170,000 clones, about four fifths seen once.

The sample was PBMCs or T cells enriched from blood (not recorded which). The clonotype was recovered from a man in his forties or fifties who had recovered from COVID-19. The chain carries TRBV5-1 and TRBJ1-2; possibly TRBD1 for D (6 bases). CDR3 loop: CASSLAGQGVYGYTF. CDR3 nucleotides: TGCGCCAGCAGCTTGGCGGGACAAGGGGTCTATGGCTACACCTTC.